Listed below are T cell receptor beta chains from one sample, sequenced in a study of cytomegalovirus exposure and HLA in healthy donors. Profiling relied on immunoSEQ multiplex PCR, and the TCRdb table lists in-frame clones only, not all of them. The sample holds 200,000 or so clones, 75% to 85% seen once. The sequencing input was PBMCs. Receptor source: a woman aged 18 to 35 in good health and CMV-seronegative. Both conserved end residues are part of each CDR3. Clone size appears in some rows only: once, few, many, or a class for an expanded clone.

.	TRBV30	TRBJ1-2	CAWSLGGDFNTF
few	TRBV28	TRBJ2-7	CASSLTVRESSYEQYF
.	TRBV14	TRBJ2-2	CASSLDRGIGELFF
.	TRBV6-1	TRBJ2-7	CASTNPDGSSYEQYF
.	TRBV30	TRBJ2-6	CAWNSNLLAGANVLTF
.	TRBV14	TRBJ1-1	CASSQGEPNTEAFF
.	TRBV2	TRBJ1-4	CASSALGTGVANEKLFF
.	TRBV6-6	TRBJ1-2	CASSPTGGYGYTF
few	TRBV27	TRBJ2-5	CASRLTGSPYQETQYF
.	TRBV9	TRBJ1-1	CASSAHIGQGRGRGAEAFF
.	TRBV5-1	TRBJ1-1	CASSSPGWPEAFF
.	TRBV6-5	TRBJ1-2	CASSDRGRGGYTF
.	TRBV5-6	TRBJ2-1	CASSFSGQDLYNEQFF
.	TRBV28	TRBJ2-4	CASSTTGALAKNIQYF
once	TRBV28	TRBJ1-2	CASSGGLYGYTF
.	TRBV6-5	TRBJ2-2	CASSSTSNTGELFF